This TCR beta chain was sequenced during a study of CD8 T cells in Susac syndrome. Study as a whole: Within the group of sequenced Susac syndrome patients, more than five had active disease and fewer than 10 were in remission.

V lost 1 base and J lost 6, with 13 bases in between. CDR3 size: 14 residues. Germline CDR1 and CDR2: SGHRS and YFSETQ. Reverse transcription of 0.5 to 1 ug RNA was carried out with random hexamers. TCRdb redid the calling of the immunoSEQ multiplex PCR reads with MiXCR, one entry per CDR3 protein. The top ten clones hold over 0.5% of a sample with 80,000 or so distinct CDR3 sequences, roughly 91% of them seen once. The sequencing input was CD4+ T cells from PBMCs. The TCR was taken from a human donor with Susac syndrome. The rearrangement links TRBV5-1 to TRBJ1-2; possible D gene TRBD1, 5 bases. The CDR3 loop is CASSLSGQGHGYTF. As DNA, the CDR3 is TGCGCCAGCAGCTTGAGCGGGCAGGGTCATGGCTACACCTTC. Filled out from reference TRBV5-1 and TRBJ1-2, the complete variable domain reads KAGVTQTPRYLIKTRGQQVTLSCSPISGHRSVSWYQQTPGQGLQFLFEYFSETQRNKGNFPGRFSGRQFSNSRSEMNVSTLELGDSALYLCASSLSGQGHGYTFGSGTRLTVV.